A selection of T cell receptor beta chains follows, all from one sample in a study of blood T cell repertoires in COVID-19. Assay used: immunoSEQ multiplex PCR; TCRdb lists only in-frame clones, some missing. The sample includes 200,000 to 300,000 clones, about 87% of them seen just once. Material for sequencing was PBMCs or T cells enriched from blood (not recorded which). All receptors come from a woman aged 35 to 49 who had been exposed to COVID-19. CDR3s leave out the opening cysteine and the closing phenylalanine or tryptophan. Fields, in order: J gene, V gene, CDR3 protein.

j_gene: TRBJ1-2; v_gene: TRBV10-3; CDR3aa: ATGSGDGYT
j_gene: TRBJ1-2; v_gene: TRBV9; CDR3aa: ASSPWGAGDYGYT
j_gene: TRBJ2-7; v_gene: TRBV19; CDR3aa: ASSTPPASGGQY
j_gene: TRBJ1-2; v_gene: TRBV6-2/TRBV6-3; CDR3aa: ASSRDRDGGYT
j_gene: TRBJ1-4; v_gene: TRBV24-1; CDR3aa: ATSERTAFNEKLF
j_gene: TRBJ2-5; v_gene: TRBV12-3/TRBV12-4; CDR3aa: ASSLSGVETQY
j_gene: TRBJ1-5; v_gene: TRBV14; CDR3aa: ASSQAPGTGGCGPQH
j_gene: TRBJ2-7; v_gene: TRBV7-9; CDR3aa: ASSLLAAGGSYEQY
j_gene: TRBJ1-6; v_gene: TRBV21-1; CDR3aa: ASSTRQPRSYNSPLH
j_gene: TRBJ1-2; v_gene: TRBV9; CDR3aa: ASSVVSDTNYGYT
j_gene: TRBJ2-5; v_gene: TRBV2; CDR3aa: ASSEVGGPETQY
j_gene: TRBJ1-2; v_gene: TRBV4-3; CDR3aa: ASSQSGQTYKGYT
j_gene: TRBJ2-2; v_gene: TRBV4-3; CDR3aa: ASSQEGARNTGELF
j_gene: TRBJ1-2; v_gene: TRBV29-1; CDR3aa: SVFNRGVYGYT
j_gene: TRBJ2-5; v_gene: TRBV5-4; CDR3aa: ASSLSPGRQETQY
j_gene: TRBJ1-2; v_gene: TRBV27; CDR3aa: ASSPINAAGGYT
j_gene: TRBJ2-5; v_gene: TRBV7-9; CDR3aa: ASSSTTRYQETQY
j_gene: TRBJ2-5; v_gene: TRBV6-5; CDR3aa: ASSYGTSGAQETQY
j_gene: TRBJ2-4; v_gene: TRBV6-2/TRBV6-3; CDR3aa: ASSLGLAGAIKNIQY
j_gene: TRBJ1-4; v_gene: TRBV5-6; CDR3aa: ASSGRDREC
j_gene: TRBJ1-1; v_gene: TRBV7-9; CDR3aa: ASSSGQGFTEAF
j_gene: TRBJ2-7; v_gene: TRBV5-1; CDR3aa: ASSLAGNYEQY
j_gene: TRBJ2-3; v_gene: TRBV7-6; CDR3aa: ASSRIRSGLAAVGTDTQY
j_gene: TRBJ1-3; v_gene: TRBV20-1; CDR3aa: STYSGNTIY
j_gene: TRBJ1-5; v_gene: TRBV3-1/TRBV3-2; CDR3aa: ASSQGQGGNQPQH
j_gene: TRBJ1-1; v_gene: TRBV7-2; CDR3aa: ASSFPPGQGGTEAF
j_gene: TRBJ1-5; v_gene: TRBV6-6; CDR3aa: ASSYGGRLSNQPQH
j_gene: TRBJ1-5; v_gene: TRBV5-1; CDR3aa: ASLRSAGGNNQPQH
j_gene: TRBJ1-1; v_gene: TRBV11-3; CDR3aa: ASSLEEGEAF